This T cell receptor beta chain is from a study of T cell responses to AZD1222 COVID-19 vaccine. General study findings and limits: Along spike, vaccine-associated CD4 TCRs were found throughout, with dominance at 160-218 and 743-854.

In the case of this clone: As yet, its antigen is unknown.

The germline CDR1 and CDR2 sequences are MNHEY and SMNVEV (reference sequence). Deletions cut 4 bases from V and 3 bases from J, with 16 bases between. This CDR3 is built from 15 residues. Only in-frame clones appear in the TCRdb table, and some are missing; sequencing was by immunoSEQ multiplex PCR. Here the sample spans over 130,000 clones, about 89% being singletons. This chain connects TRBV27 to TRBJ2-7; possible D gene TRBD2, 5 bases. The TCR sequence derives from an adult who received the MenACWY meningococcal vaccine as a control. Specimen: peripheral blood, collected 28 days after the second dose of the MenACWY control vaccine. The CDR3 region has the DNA TGTGCCAGCAGTTCAGAGGGCCTGCTGAGCTACGAGCAGTACTTC. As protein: CASSSEGLLSYEQYF.